The 2 T cell receptor beta chains reported below all come from one sample, sequenced in a study of liver allograft versus peripheral blood T cells. Across the study: Within transplanted livers, the T cell receptor repertoires were examined and compared against the repertoires present in the peripheral blood of liver transplant recipients.

TCRdb re-called the reads through MiXCR, storing one row per CDR3 protein. The table has around 6,000 distinct CDR3 sequences, roughly 17% seen once. The receptors derive from a human patient who had a liver transplant. Some T cells may arise from the graft donor.

This clonotype is medium-sized (0.01 to 0.1%). The V gene is TRBV29-1, the J gene TRBJ2-7, with TRBD2 identical over 8 bases. V lost 5 bases to trimming and J lost 3 bases; unmatched junction nucleotides: 6. Germline CDR1 SQVTM, CDR2 ANQGSEA. This CDR3 is 13 amino acids long. The CDR3 loop reads CSVTSGSLYEQYF. DNA of the CDR3: TGCAGCGTTACAAGCGGGAGTCTCTACGAGCAGTACTTC.

This clonotype has ten or more counts. V and J are TRBV7-9 and TRBJ2-2; D gene uncertain. The V and J ends lost 6 bases and 5 bases respectively, with 10 bases between them. The CDR3 has 13 amino acids. Germline-derived CDR1 and CDR2 are SEHNR and FQNEAQ (reference sequence). The CDR3 DNA reads as TGTGCCAGCAGGAGAAGTCAAACCGGGGAGCTGTTTTTT. This translates into CASRRSQTGELFF.